The T cell receptor (beta chain) under discussion was sequenced for a study of a mutant IDH1 vaccine in newly diagnosed glioma. Stated time point: week 11, during vaccination. Doses comprised 300 ug of mutant IDH1 20-mer peptide each, plus topical imiquimod. On this clone itself: Its antigen is not known.

Trimming cost V 5 bases and J 2 bases, with 11 bases left between them. The CDR3 runs 14 residues. Germline values: CDR1 SEHNR, CDR2 FQNEAQ (reference sequence). Here immunoSEQ multiplex PCR was the method, and the copy in TCRdb shows in-frame clones only, minus some. The table shows roughly 120,000 clones, with around 77% occurring only once. The J gene is TRBJ2-3, the V gene TRBV7-9, with D possibly TRBD1 on 6 matching bases. This receptor was taken from a man between 35 and 55 years old with glioma. The sequencing here drew on PBMCs, taken from a glioma patient whose treatment included an IDH1 peptide vaccine. In nucleotides, the CDR3 is TGTGCCAGCAGCCCAGGACAGAACACAGATACGCAGTATTTT. It is translated as CASSPGQNTDTQYF.